This TCR beta chain was documented in a study of T-cell memory formation after mild COVID-19. Study details: Largely, the TCR clusters proved donor specific.

Study-wide points: Later expanders leaned CD4+, whereas day 15 to 85 contracting clones were balanced CD4/CD8. Among contracting clones, CD4+ were mainly CM/EM and CD8+ enriched in EMRA.

This CDR3 spans 12 amino acids. The V and J ends lost 9 bases and 4 bases, in that order; junction bases with no gene match: 6. With respect to this clonotype: Its matching antigen is unknown.

TCRalpha and TCRbeta libraries used 5'RACE with constant-segment primers and UMIs. MiXCR, applied by TCRdb to the 5' RACE reads, yields one record per CDR3 protein. Of 170,000 or so distinct CDR3 sequences in the sample, 25% to 40% were seen once. Sequencing was done on a sample of PBMCs or a T cell subset sorted from them (not recorded which). This TCR came from an adult woman who had mild COVID-19 (a few samples of this study predate the infection). Cell type and time point are not known. This chain uses TRBV12-3 or TRBV12-4 with TRBJ2-7, with TRBD1 identical over 7 bases. The CDR3 DNA reads as TGTGCCAGTAAGACAGGGTCGTACGAGCAGTACTTC. It translates to CASKTGSYEQYF.